Included here is one TCR beta chain sequence, with context. In the original workflow: Amplifying reference gene primers gave estimates of nucleated cell counts. Generated by immunoSEQ multiplex PCR, the TCRdb table keeps only in-frame clones and is missing some. That table supplies the V and J calls and clone size; D and trimming were determined from the DNA. The sample carries a few hundred thousand clones, roughly 82% recorded once. The data derive from a study of blood T cell repertoires in COVID-19. Turning to the study itself: The origin of the acute and convalescent COVID-19 samples was the United States, Italy and Spain.

Germline V gene lookup returns CDR1 SGHNT and CDR2 YYREEE (reference sequence). With 0 bases clipped from V and 8 bases from J, the junction kept 9 bases outside the gene matches. CDR3 length: 16 amino acids. The clonotype comes from an elderly man with acute or convalescent COVID-19. The gene calls are TRBV5-4 and TRBJ2-1, with 9 bases matching TRBD1. Sample: peripheral blood. This CDR3 reads CASSLGGGQGLYEQFF. The CDR3 DNA follows: TGTGCCAGCAGCTTGGGTGGGGGACAGGGACTCTATGAGCAGTTCTTC.